The 2 T cell receptor beta chains in this list originate from one sample, sequenced in a study of Ad26.COV2.S vaccination and SARS-CoV-2 variants listed by TCRdb under 2021. Library preparation employed the immunoSEQ multiplex PCR assay. Not all clones reach the TCRdb copy of this immuneACCESS table, which keeps in-frame sequences only. Checked studies attribute under half of the gap to unresolved V genes and leave the rest unexplained. The sample table lists some 370,000 clones, approximately 83% of them with a count of one. Just under 7.5% of the sample lies in the top ten. The treatment or condition label of this sample denotes: some 20 received Ad26.COV2.S at low or high dose, single or two shots; 5 received placebo; per-sample allocation not given. For vaccine and placebo recipients, repertoires were sequenced using samples collected on day 63 after the first injection. The sample in question was peripheral blood, obtained in a trial of Ad26.COV2.S vaccine versus placebo. These receptors were obtained from a person between 18 and 59 years old who received the Ad26.COV2.S COVID-19 vaccine or a placebo.

CDR3 residues: CASSPRNRGLLNSPLHF. As DNA, the CDR3 is TGTGCCAGCAGCCCACGGAACAGGGGCCTACTAAATTCACCCCTCCACTTT. The rearrangement joins TRBV7-2 to TRBJ1-6; TRBD1 aligns across 7 bases. The J segment lost 7 bases and the V segment lost 5 bases, leaving 14 bases of the junction unmatched. The germline gives CDR1 SGHTA, CDR2 FQGNSA. The CDR3 has 17 amino acids.

To note about this clone: This sequence may be a read error, since a much larger clone differs from it by one base. Other DNA sequences of this sample code for an identical CDR3. The V and J genes are TRBV11-3 and TRBJ2-3; no clear D gene. V shed 1 base and J shed 7 bases, with 6 bases lying between them. The CDR3 spans 12 residues. The germline V gene has CDR1 SGHNT and CDR2 YENEEA. CDR3 in DNA: TGTGCCAGCAGCTTAGTTACAAATACGCAGTATTTT. It encodes CASSLVTNTQYF. Based on the CDR3 plus reference TRBV11-3 and TRBJ2-3, the full variable domain is EAGVVQSPRYKIIEKKQPVAFWCNPISGHNTLYWYLQNLGQGPELLIRYENEEAVDDSQLPKDRFSAERLKGVDSTLKIQPAELGDSAVYLCASSLVTNTQYFGPGTRLTVL.